This T cell receptor beta chain was retrieved from a study of cytomegalovirus exposure and HLA in healthy donors. Across the whole study: It was reported in a later analysis that the same platform had been used for the 110 or so validation repertoires as for the roughly 650 first-cohort repertoires. General study results and limits: Many donors carried some public TCRs, although rarity characterized most TCR sequences. That first-cohort TCR clusters tended to co-occur in the 100 to 150 validation repertoires was found in a later analysis.

The CDR3 has 15 amino acids. Germline V gene sequence: CDR1 SGDLS, CDR2 YYNGEE. J lost 4 bases, V lost 0 bases, and 5 bases had no gene match. To note about this clone: The antigen is unknown.

The protocol was immunoSEQ multiplex PCR, while the TCRdb copy is restricted to in-frame clones and leaves out a portion. Of some 330,000 clones in the sample, roughly 89% were seen once. The chain joins TRBV9 to TRBJ2-3; 7 bases match TRBD2. The receptor was isolated from a woman in her late teens or twenties in good health and CMV-seronegative. Sequencing used PBMCs. CDR3 protein: CASSVAGGVADTQYF. For the CDR3, the DNA is TGTGCCAGCAGCGTAGCTGGGGGGGTAGCAGATACGCAGTATTTT. Supplemented by reference TRBV9 and TRBJ2-3, the full variable domain reads DSGVTQTPKHLITATGQRVTLRCSPRSGDLSVYWYQQSLDQGLQFLIQYYNGEERAKGNILERFSAQQFPDLHSELNLSSLELGDSALYFCASSVAGGVADTQYFGPGTRLTVL.